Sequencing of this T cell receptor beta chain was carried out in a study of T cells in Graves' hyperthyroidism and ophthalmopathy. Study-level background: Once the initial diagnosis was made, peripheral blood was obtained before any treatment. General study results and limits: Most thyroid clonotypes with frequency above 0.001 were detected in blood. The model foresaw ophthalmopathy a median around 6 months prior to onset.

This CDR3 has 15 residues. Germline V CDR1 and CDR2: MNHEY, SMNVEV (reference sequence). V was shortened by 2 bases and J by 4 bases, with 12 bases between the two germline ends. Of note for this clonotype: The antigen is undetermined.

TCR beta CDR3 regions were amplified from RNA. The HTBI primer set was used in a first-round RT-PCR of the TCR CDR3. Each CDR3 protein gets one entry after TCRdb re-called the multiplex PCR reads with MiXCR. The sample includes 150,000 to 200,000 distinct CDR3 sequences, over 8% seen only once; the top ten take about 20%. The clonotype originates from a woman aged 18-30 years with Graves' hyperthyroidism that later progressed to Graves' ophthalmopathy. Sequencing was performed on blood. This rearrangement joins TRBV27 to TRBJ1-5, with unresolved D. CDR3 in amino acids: CASSLAGRRNQPQHF. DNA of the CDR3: TGTGCCAGCAGTTTAGCGGGCCGGAGGAATCAGCCCCAGCATTTT.